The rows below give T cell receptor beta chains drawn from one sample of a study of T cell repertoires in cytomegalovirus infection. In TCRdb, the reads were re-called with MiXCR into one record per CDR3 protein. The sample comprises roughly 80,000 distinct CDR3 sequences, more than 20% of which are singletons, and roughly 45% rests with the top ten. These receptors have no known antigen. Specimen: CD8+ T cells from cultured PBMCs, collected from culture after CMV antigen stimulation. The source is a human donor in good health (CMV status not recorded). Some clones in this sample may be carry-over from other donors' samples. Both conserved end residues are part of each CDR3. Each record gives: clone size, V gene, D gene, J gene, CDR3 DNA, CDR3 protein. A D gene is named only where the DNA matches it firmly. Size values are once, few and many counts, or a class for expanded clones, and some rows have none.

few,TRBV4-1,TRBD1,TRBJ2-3,TGCGCCAGCAGCCAGGACCGGACAGGGGGTGTCACAGATACGCAGTATTTT,CASSQDRTGGVTDTQYF
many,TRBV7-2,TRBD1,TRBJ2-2,TGTGCCAGCAGCTTCGACAGGGTCCGCGGGGAGCTGTTTTTT,CASSFDRVRGELFF
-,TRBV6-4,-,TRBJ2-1,TGTGCCAGCAGTGAAGGGCCTGAGCAGTTCTTC,CASSEGPEQFF
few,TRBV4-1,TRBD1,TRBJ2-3,TGCGCCAGCAGCCCTGGACAGGGCGATATAACAGATACGCAGTATTTT,CASSPGQGDITDTQYF
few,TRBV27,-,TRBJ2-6,TGTGCCAGCAGTTTATGGAAAGTAACGGGGGCCAACGTCCTGACTTTC,CASSLWKVTGANVLTF
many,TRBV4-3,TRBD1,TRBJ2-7,TGCGCCAGCAGCCGAGGGACAGGGCGATACGAGCAGTACTTC,CASSRGTGRYEQYF
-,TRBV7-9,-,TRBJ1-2,TGTGCCAGCAGCTTAGGGACTATCTTGGCTAACTATGGCTACACCTTC,CASSLGTILANYGYTF
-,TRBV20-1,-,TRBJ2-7,TGCAGTGCTAGAGATTTGGGCAGGGCCTACGAGCAGTACTTC,CSARDLGRAYEQYF
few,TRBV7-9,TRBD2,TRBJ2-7,TGTGCCAGCAGCAGCTCCGGGGGGGCCGAGTACGAGCAGTACTTC,CASSSSGGAEYEQYF
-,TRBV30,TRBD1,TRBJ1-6,TGTGCCTGGACCTTCGGACAGGGTCACTCACCCCTCCACTTT,CAWTFGQGHSPLHF
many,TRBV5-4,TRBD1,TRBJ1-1,TGTGCCAGCAGCTTGGGAGCCATGGGGACAGGGGTGAACACTGAAGCTTTCTTT,CASSLGAMGTGVNTEAFF
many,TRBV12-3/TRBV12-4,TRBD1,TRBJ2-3,TGTGCCAGCAGCCCAGGACAGGGCCCCACAGATACGCAGTATTTT,CASSPGQGPTDTQYF
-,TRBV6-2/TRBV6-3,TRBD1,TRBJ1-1,TGTGCCAGCAGTTCGCGGACAGGGGGCTTGAACACTGAAGCTTTCTTT,CASSSRTGGLNTEAFF
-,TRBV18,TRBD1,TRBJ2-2,TGTGCCAGCTCCCTCTTCGGACAGGGGGACACCGGGGAGCTGTTTTTT,CASSLFGQGDTGELFF
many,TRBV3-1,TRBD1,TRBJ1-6,TGTGCCAGCAGCCAAGAAAGGGGGACAGGGGAAAGATCACCCCTCCACTTT,CASSQERGTGERSPLHF
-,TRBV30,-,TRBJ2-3,TGTGCCTGGAGTGCTTTGGTGGGGTCGGCGGGGAATACGCAGTATTTT,CAWSALVGSAGNTQYF
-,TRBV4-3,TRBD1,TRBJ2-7,TGCGCCAGCAGCCAAAGAGTACAGGGGGCTTGGGAGCAGTACTTC,CASSQRVQGAWEQYF
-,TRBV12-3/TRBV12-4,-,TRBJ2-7,TGTGCCAGCGGGCGGGACACCTACGAGCAGTACTTC,CASGRDTYEQYF
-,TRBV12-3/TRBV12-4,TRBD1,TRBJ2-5,TGTGCCAGCAGTATTAGGACAGGAGAGACCCAGTACTTC,CASSIRTGETQYF
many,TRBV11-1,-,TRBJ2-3,TGTGCCAGCAGAGGGCCTGCAGATACGCAGTATTTT,CASRGPADTQYF
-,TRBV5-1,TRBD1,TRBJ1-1,TGCGCCAGCAGCTTCTCGACAGGGATGAACACTGAAGCTTTCTTT,CASSFSTGMNTEAFF
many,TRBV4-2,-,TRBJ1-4,TGTGCCAGCAGCCAAGATCCGTTTAGGGGGGCGGGGGATGAAAAACTGTTTTTT,CASSQDPFRGAGDEKLFF
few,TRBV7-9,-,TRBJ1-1,TGTGCCAGCAGCCCCCCGGGAGCTGCTTTCTTT,CASSPPGAAFF
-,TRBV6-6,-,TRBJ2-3,TGTGCCAGCAGTTACCCCAGGACCGGGAGAGAGCCCACAGATACGCAGTATTTT,CASSYPRTGREPTDTQYF
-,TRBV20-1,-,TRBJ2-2,TGCAGTGCTAGAGACGGGAACACCGGGGAGCTGTTTTTT,CSARDGNTGELFF
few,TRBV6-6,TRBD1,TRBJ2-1,TGTGCCAGCAGTTACTTCCCACAGGGGGCTTACAATGAGCAGTTCTTC,CASSYFPQGAYNEQFF
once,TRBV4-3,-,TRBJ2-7,TGCGCCAGCGGGAACTCTCCACCCGCCTACGAGCAGTACTTC,CASGNSPPAYEQYF
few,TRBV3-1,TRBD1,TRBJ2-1,TGTGCCAGCAGCCCCGACAGGGGCGGATTTTCCTACAATGAGCAGTTCTTC,CASSPDRGGFSYNEQFF
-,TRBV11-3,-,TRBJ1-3,TGTGCCAGCAGCTTCGGCAGGGCAATTGGAAACACCATATATTTT,CASSFGRAIGNTIYF
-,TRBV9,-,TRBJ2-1,TGTGCCAGCAGCGCCGGGGCATCCTACAATGAGCAGTTCTTC,CASSAGASYNEQFF
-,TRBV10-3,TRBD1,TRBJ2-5,TGTGCCATCAGTGGCGGGGACAGGGATCAAGAGACCCAGTACTTC,CAISGGDRDQETQYF
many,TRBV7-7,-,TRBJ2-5,TGTGCCAGCAGCTTTAGATTAGCAGGAAACCAAGAGACCCAGTACTTC,CASSFRLAGNQETQYF
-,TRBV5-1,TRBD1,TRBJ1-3,TGCGCCAGCAGCTACGGGACTCAGGGGGACTCTGGAAACACCATATATTTT,CASSYGTQGDSGNTIYF
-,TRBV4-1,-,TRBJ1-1,TGCGCCAGCAGCCCCTCGGGTCTCGGGGGGTCCATTGAAGCTTTCTTT,CASSPSGLGGSIEAFF
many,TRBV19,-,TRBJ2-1,TGTGCCAGTTCAGAGGGGAGCTCCTACAATGAGCAGTTCTTC,CASSEGSSYNEQFF
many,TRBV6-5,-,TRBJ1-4,TGTGCCAGCAGTTACGGCGGGTCAGATAATGAAAAACTGTTTTTT,CASSYGGSDNEKLFF
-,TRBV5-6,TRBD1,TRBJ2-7,TGTGCCAGCAGCTTCGGGGGGACAGGGGGCGCCCCCTACGAGCAGTACTTC,CASSFGGTGGAPYEQYF
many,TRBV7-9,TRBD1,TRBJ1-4,TGTGCCAGCAGTTCCGGTACAGGGGGCGGTGAAAAACTGTTTTTT,CASSSGTGGGEKLFF
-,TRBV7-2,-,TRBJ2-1,TGTGCCAGCAGCCCCGATAACAATGAGCAGTTCTTC,CASSPDNNEQFF
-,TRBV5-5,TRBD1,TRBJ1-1,TGTGCCAGCAGCCGCCACGAACAGGGGGGAACTGAAGCTTTCTTT,CASSRHEQGGTEAFF
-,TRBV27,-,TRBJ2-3,TGTGCCAGCAGTTTAACCTCCCACACAGATACGCAGTATTTT,CASSLTSHTDTQYF
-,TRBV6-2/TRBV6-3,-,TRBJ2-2,TGTGCCAGCGAACTGAACACCGGGGAGCTGTTTTTT,CASELNTGELFF
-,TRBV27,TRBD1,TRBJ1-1,TGTGCCAGCTCTCGACAGGGGGCTATGAACACTGAAGCTTTCTTT,CASSRQGAMNTEAFF
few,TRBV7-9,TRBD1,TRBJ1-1,TGTGCCAGCAGTACCAGACAGGGGGCCACTGAAGCTTTCTTT,CASSTRQGATEAFF
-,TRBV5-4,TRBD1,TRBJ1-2,TGTGCCAGCAGCTCGACAGGGAGGGATGGCTACACCTTC,CASSSTGRDGYTF
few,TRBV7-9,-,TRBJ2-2,TGTGCCAGCAGCTCCCGGACAAGACCTATCGGGGAGCTGTTTTTT,CASSSRTRPIGELFF
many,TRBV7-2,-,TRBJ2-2,TGTGCCAGCACCTTAACCGGGGAGCTGTTTTTT,CASTLTGELFF
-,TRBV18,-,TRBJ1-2,TGTGCCAGCTCACTATCTTGGGACCCAGGGATGGATGGCTACACCTTC,CASSLSWDPGMDGYTF
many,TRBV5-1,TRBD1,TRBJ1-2,TGCGCCAGCAGCTCCCCTGAATCAACCGGGACAGGGAGTGGGTATGGCTACACCTTC,CASSSPESTGTGSGYGYTF
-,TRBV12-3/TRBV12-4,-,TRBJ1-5,TGTGCCAGCAGTTTAGGTGCAGGGTGGAGCAATCAGCCCCAGCATTTT,CASSLGAGWSNQPQHF
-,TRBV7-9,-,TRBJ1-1,TGTGCCAGCAGCATGACACAGGGATCGGACACTGAAGCTTTCTTT,CASSMTQGSDTEAFF
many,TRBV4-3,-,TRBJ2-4,TGCGCCAGCAGCCAAGATGGAGTCAGGCAAAACATTCAGTACTTC,CASSQDGVRQNIQYF